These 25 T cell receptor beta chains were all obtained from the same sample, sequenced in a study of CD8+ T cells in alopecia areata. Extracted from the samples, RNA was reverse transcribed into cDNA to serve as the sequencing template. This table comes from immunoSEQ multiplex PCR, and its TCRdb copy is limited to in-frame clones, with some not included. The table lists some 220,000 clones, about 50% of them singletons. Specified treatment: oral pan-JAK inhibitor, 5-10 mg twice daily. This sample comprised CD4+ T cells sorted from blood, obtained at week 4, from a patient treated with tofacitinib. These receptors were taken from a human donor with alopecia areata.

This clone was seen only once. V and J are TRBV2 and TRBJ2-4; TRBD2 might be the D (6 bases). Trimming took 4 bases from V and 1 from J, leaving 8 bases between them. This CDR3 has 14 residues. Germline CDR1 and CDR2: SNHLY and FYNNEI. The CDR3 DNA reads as TGTGCCAGCAGTGCTGGGGGGGCCAAAAACATTCAGTACTTC. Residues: CASSAGGAKNIQYF.

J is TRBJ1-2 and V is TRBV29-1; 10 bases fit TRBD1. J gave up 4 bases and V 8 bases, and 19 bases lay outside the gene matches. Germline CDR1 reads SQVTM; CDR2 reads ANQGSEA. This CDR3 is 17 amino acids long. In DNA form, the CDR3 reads TGCAGCTTCATACTCCTTCGGGGGACAGGGGATTCCTATGGCTACACCTTC. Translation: CSFILLRGTGDSYGYTF.

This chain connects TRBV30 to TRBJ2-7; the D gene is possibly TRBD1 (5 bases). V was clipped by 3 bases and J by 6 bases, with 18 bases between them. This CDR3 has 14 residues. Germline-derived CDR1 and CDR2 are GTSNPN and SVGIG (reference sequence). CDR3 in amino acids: CAWSQGRTLGEQYF. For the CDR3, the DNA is TGTGCCTGGAGCCAGGGAAGGACCCTGGGCGAGCAGTACTTC.

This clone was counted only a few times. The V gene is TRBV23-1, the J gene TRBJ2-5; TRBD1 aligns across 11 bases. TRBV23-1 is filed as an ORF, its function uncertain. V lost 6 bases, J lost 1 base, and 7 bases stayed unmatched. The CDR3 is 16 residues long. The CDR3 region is CASRKGTGGVQETQYF. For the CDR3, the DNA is TGCGCCAGCAGGAAAGGGACAGGGGGAGTCCAAGAGACCCAGTACTTC.

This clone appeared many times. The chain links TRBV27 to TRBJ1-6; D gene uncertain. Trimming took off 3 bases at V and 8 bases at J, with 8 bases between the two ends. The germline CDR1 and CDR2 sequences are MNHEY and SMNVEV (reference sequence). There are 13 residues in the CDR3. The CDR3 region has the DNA TGTGCCAGCAGTTTGAGGGTGGATTCACCCCTCCACTTT. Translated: CASSLRVDSPLHF.

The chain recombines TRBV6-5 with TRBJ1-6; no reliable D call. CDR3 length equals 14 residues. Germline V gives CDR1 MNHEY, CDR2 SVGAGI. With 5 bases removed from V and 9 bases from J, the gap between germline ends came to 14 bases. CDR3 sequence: CASSKGISGSPLHF. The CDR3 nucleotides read TGTGCCAGCAGTAAAGGGATTAGTGGTTCACCCCTCCACTTT.

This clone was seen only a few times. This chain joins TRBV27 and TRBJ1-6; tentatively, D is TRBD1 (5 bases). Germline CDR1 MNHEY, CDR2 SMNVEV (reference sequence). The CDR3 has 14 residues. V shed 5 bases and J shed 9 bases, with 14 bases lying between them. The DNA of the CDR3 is TGTGCCAGCAGTCCGGACATTTGGGGTTCACCCCTCCACTTT. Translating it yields CASSPDIWGSPLHF.

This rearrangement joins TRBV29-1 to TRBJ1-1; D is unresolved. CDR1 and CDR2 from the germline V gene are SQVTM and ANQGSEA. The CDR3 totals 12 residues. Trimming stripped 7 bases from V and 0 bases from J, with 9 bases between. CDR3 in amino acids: CSAGPMNTEAFF. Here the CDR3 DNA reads TGCAGCGCCGGACCGATGAACACTGAAGCTTTCTTT. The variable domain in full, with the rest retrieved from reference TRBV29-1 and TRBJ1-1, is SAVISQKPSRDICQRGTSLTIQCQVDSQVTMMFWYRQQPGQSLTLIATANQGSEATYESGFVIDKFPISRPNLTFSTLTVSNMSPEDSSIYLCSAGPMNTEAFFGQGTRLTVV.

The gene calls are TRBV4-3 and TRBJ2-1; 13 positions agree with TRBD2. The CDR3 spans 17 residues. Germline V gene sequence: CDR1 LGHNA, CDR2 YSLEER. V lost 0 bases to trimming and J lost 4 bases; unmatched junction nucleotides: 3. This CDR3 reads CASSQDLTSGGYNEQFF. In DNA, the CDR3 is TGCGCCAGCAGCCAAGACTTGACTAGCGGGGGGTACAATGAGCAGTTCTTC.

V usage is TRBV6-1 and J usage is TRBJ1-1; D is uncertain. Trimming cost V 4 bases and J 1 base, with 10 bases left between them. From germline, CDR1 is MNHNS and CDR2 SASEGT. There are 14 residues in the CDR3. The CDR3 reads CASSVKYGNTEAFF. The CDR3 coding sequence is TGTGCCAGCAGTGTTAAATATGGGAACACTGAAGCTTTCTTT.

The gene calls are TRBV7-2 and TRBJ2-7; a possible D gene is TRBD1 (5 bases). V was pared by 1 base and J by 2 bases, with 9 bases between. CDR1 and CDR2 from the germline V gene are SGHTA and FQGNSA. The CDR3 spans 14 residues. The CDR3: CASSLGQTTYEQYF. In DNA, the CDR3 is TGTGCCAGCAGCTTAGGACAGACCACCTACGAGCAGTACTTC.

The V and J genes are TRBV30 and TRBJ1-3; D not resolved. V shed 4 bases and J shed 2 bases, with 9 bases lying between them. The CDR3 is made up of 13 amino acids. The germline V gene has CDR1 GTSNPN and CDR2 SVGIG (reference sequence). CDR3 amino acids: CAWTPGAGNTIYF. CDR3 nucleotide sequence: TGTGCCTGGACGCCTGGGGCTGGAAACACCATATATTTT.

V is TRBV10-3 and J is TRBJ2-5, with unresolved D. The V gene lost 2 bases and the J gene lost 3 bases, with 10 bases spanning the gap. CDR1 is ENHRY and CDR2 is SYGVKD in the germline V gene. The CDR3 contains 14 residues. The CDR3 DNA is TGTGCCATCAGTGAGAGTGGGCAGGAAGAGACCCAGTACTTC. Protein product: CAISESGQEETQYF.

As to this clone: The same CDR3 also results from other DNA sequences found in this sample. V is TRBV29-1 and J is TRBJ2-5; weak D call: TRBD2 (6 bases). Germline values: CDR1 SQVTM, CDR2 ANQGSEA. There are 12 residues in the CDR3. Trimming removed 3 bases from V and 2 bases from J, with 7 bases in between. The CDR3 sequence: CSVERGQETQYF. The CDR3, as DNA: TGCAGCGTTGAGCGGGGTCAAGAGACCCAGTACTTC.

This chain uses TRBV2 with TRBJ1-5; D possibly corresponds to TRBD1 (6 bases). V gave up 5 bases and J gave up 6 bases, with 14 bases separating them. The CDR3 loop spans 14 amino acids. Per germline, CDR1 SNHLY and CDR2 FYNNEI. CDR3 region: CASSPNRDVQPQHF. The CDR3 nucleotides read TGTGCCAGCAGTCCGAACAGGGACGTTCAGCCCCAGCATTTT.

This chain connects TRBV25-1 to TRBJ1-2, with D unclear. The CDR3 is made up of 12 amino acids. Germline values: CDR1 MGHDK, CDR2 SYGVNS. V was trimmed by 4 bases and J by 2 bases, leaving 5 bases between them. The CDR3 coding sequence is TGTGCCAGCAGTGCCCAGAACTATGGCTACACCTTC. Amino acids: CASSAQNYGYTF.

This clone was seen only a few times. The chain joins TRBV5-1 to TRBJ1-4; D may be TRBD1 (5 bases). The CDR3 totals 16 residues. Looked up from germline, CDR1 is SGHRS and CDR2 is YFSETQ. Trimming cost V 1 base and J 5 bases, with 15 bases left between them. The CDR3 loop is CASSLQPQGKNEKLFF. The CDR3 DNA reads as TGCGCCAGCAGCTTGCAGCCTCAGGGCAAAAATGAAAAACTGTTTTTT.

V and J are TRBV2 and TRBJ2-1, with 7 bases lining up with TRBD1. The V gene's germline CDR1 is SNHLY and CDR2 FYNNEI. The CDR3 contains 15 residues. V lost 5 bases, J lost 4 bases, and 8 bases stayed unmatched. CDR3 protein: CASSFNRGLYNEQFF. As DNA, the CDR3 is TGTGCCAGCAGTTTTAACAGGGGTTTGTACAATGAGCAGTTCTTC.

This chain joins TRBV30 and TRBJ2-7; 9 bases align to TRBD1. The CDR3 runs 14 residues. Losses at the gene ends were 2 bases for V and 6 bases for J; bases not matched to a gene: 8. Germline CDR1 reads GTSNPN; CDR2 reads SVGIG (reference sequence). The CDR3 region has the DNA TGTGCCTGGAGTACGGACAGGGGTTTCAGCGAGCAGTACTTC. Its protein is CAWSTDRGFSEQYF.

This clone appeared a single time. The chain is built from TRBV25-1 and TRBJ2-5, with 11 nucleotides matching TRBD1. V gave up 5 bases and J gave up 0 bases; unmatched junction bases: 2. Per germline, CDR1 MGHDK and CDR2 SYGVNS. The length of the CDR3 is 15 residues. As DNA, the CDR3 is TGTGCCAGCAGTCGGGACAGGGGGTACCAAGAGACCCAGTACTTC. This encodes CASSRDRGYQETQYF. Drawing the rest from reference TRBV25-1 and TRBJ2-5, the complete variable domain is EADIYQTPRYLVIGTGKKITLECSQTMGHDKMYWYQQDPGMELHLIHYSYGVNSTEKGDLSSESTVSRIRTEHFPLTLESARPSHTSQYLCASSRDRGYQETQYFGPGTRLLVL.

In nucleotides, the CDR3 is TGCAGCGTGACCTGGGCCGATGGCTACACCTTC. Its protein is CSVTWADGYTF. This sequence joins TRBV29-1 and TRBJ1-2; D remains ambiguous. CDR1 and CDR2 (germline): SQVTM, ANQGSEA. Between the trimmed V and J ends, which lost 6 bases and 6 bases, there was a span of 11 bases. This CDR3 is built from 11 residues.

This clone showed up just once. CDR3 nucleotides: TGTGCCTGGAGTGGGAAATACAGGGACTCCTACGAGCAGTACTTC. As protein: CAWSGKYRDSYEQYF. This chain joins TRBV30 and TRBJ2-7; weak D call: TRBD1 (6 bases). Trimming cost V 1 base and J 0 bases, with 13 bases left between them. The CDR3 extends over 15 amino acids. Germline CDR1 is GTSNPN and CDR2 is SVGIG (reference sequence).

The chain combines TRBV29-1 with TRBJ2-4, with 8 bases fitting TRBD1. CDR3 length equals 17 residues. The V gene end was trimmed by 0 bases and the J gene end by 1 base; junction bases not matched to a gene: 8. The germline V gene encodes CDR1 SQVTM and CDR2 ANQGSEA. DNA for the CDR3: TGCAGCGTTGAAGACCCGACAGGGGAGAAGGCCAAAAACATTCAGTACTTC. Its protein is CSVEDPTGEKAKNIQYF.

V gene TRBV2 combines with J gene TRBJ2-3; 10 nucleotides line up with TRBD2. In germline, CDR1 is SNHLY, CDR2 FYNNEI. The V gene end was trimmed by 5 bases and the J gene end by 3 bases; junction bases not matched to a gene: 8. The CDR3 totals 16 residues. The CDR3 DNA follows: TGTGCCAGCAGTCAATCTTGGACTAGCGGTACAGATACGCAGTATTTT. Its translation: CASSQSWTSGTDTQYF.

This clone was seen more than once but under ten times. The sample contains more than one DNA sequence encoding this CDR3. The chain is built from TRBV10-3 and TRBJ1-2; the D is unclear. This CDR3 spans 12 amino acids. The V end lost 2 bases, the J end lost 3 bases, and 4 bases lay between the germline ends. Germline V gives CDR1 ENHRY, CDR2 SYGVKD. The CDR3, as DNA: TGTGCCATCAGTGAGGAGGACTATGGCTACACCTTC. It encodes CAISEEDYGYTF.